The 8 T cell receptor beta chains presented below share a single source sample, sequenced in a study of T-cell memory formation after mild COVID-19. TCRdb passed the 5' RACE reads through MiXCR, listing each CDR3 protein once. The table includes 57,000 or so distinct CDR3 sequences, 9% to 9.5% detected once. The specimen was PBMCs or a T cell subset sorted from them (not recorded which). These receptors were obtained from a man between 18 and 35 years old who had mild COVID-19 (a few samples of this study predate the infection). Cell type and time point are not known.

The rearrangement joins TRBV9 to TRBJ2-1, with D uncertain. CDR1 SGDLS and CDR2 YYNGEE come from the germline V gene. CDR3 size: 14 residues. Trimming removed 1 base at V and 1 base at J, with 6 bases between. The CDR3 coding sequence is TGTGCCAGCAGCGTACTGGGATCCTACAATGAGCAGTTCTTC. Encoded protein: CASSVLGSYNEQFF.

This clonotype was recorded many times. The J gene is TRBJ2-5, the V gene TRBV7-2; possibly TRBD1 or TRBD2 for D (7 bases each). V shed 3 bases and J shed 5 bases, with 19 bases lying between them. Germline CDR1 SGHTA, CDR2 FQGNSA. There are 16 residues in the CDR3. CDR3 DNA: TGTGCCAGCAGCTTTTCAGGGGGGGCCGTCGGGGAGACCCAGTACTTC. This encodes CASSFSGGAVGETQYF.

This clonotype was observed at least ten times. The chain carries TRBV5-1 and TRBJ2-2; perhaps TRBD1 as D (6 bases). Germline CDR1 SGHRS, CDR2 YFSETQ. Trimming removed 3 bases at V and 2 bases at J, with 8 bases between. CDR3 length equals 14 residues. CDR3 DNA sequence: TGCGCCAGCAGCTCGGACAGAAACACCGGGGAGCTGTTTTTT. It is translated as CASSSDRNTGELFF.

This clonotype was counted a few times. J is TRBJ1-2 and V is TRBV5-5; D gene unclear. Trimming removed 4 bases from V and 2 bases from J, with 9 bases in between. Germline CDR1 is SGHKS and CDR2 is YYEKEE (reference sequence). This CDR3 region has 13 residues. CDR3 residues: CASSTSGNYGYTF. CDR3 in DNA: TGTGCCAGCAGCACGTCGGGCAACTATGGCTACACCTTC.

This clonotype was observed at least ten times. This CDR3 reads CASSFAAGVGTDTQYF. For the CDR3, the DNA is TGTGCCAGCAGTTTTGCGGCGGGGGTTGGCACAGATACGCAGTATTTT. V usage is TRBV12-3 or TRBV12-4 and J usage is TRBJ2-3, with 7 bases fitting TRBD2. After removal of 3 bases from V and 1 base from J, the junction contained 7 bases not matched to a gene. CDR3 length: 16 residues.

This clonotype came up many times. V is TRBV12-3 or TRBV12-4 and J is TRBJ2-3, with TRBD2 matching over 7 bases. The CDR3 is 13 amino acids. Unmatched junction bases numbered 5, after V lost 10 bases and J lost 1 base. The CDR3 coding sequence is TGTGCCAATGGGAGGGCGGGCACAGATACGCAGTATTTT. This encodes CANGRAGTDTQYF.

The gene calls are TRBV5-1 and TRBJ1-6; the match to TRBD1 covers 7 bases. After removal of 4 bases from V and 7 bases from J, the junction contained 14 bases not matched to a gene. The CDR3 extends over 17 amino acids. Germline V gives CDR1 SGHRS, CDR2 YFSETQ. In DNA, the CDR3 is TGCGCCAGCAGCCCGAGAAAAGACGGACAGGTCAATTCACCCCTCCACTTT. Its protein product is CASSPRKDGQVNSPLHF.

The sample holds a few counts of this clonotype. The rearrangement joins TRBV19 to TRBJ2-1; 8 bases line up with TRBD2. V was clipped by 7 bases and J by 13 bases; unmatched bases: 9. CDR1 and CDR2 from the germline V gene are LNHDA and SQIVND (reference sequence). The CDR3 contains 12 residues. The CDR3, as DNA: TGTGCCAGTAAGGGGCGGGGGGCCCGCCAGTTCTTC. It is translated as CASKGRGARQFF.